This TCR beta chain was observed in a study of identical twins. Regarding the study as a whole: Memory repertoires showed no such pattern, whereas abundant cord blood beta clonotypes carried fewer insertions.

This clonotype was observed at least ten times. Its antigen is as yet unknown. Per germline, CDR1 KGHDR and CDR2 SFDVKD. V lost 4 bases, J lost 5 bases, and 11 bases stayed unmatched. The CDR3 is made up of 17 amino acids. Unique molecular identifiers were in the cDNA, with template-switch universal primer binding. One entry per CDR3 protein results from TCRdb running MiXCR on the 5' RACE reads. The sample yields about 700,000 distinct CDR3 sequences, over 8.5% seen once. These data were also reused for a study on yellow fever vaccine responses in identical twins.

Sequencing was performed on PBMCs. This clonotype was obtained from a woman aged 18-35 years in good health. The genes are TRBV24-1 and TRBJ2-1; 9 bases align to TRBD1. DNA for the CDR3: TGTGCCACCAGTGAGGGGGGGACAGGGCAGAAAGACAATGAGCAGTTCTTC. This sequence encodes CATSEGGTGQKDNEQFF.